This T cell receptor (beta chain) appears in the sequencing data of a study of OX40 agonist ivuxolimab in advanced cancers. Study summary: The patients' treatment was ivuxolimab, an agonistic anti-OX40 (CD134) antibody. Eligibility admitted prior anti-PD-1, anti-PD-L1 or anti-CTLA-4 therapy; about 40% had some. Subjects had a mean age of roughly 60 years, with a range of 23 to 79; more than 70% were male. Notes on the study in general: Expanded clones belonging to CD8+ T cells outnumbered, on average, those of CD4+.

Remarks on this clone: What it recognizes is unknown.

Generated by immunoSEQ multiplex PCR, the TCRdb table keeps only in-frame clones and is missing some. This sample carries about 82,000 clones, around 85% of them seen once, and the ten largest clones take around 2.4%. This specimen was CD4+ or CD8+ T cells sorted from blood, taken in a trial of the OX40 agonist ivuxolimab. This sequence originates from an adult with an advanced solid tumor such as melanoma, head and neck, liver or kidney cancer.

The CDR3 DNA reads TGTGCCAGCAAGGCGATGAGCTCCTACAATGAGCAGTTCTTC. Translated, it gives CASKAMSSYNEQFF. This rearrangement joins TRBV28 to TRBJ2-1; the D is unclear. CDR1 is MDHEN and CDR2 is SYDVKM in the germline V gene. With 7 bases removed from V and 0 bases from J, the gap between germline ends came to 10 bases. The CDR3 is 14 residues long.